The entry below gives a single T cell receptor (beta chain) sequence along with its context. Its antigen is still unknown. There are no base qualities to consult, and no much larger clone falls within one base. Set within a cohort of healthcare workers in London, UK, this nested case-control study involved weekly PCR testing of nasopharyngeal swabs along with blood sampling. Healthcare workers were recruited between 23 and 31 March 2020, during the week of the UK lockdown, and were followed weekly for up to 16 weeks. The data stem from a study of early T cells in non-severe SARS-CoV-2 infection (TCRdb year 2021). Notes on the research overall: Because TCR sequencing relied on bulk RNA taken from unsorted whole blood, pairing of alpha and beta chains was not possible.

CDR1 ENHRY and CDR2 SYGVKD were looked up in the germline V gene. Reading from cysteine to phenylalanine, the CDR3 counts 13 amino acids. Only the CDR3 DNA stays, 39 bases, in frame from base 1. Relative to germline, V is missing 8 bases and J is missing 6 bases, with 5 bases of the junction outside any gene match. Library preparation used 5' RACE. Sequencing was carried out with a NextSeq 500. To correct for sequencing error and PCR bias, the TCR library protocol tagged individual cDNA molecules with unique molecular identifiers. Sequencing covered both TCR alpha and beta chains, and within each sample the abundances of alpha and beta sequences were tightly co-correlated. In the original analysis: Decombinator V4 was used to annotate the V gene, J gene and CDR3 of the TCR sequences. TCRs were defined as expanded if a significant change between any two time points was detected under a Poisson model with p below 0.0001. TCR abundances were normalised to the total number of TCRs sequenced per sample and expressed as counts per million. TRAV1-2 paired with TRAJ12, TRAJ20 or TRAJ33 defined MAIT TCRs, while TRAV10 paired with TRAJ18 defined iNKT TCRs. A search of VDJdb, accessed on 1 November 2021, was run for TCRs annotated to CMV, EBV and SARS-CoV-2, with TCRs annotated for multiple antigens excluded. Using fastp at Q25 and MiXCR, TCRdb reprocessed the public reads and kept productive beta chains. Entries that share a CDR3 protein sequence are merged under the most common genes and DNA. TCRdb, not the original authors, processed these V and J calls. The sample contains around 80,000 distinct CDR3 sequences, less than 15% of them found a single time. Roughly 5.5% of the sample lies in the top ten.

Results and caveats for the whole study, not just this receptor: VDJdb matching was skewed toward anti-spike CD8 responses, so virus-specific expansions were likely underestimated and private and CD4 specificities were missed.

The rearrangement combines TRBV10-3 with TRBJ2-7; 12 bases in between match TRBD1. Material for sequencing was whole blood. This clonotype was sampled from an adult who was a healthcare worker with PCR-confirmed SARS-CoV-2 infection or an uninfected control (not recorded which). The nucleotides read TGTGCCATCGAGGGACAGGGGGCTTCCGAGCAGTACTTC. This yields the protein CAIEGQGASEQYF.